A selection of T cell receptor beta chains follows, all from one sample in a study of response to subunit inactivated influenza vaccine. TCRdb re-called the RT-PCR reads through MiXCR, storing one row per CDR3 protein. The data hold 450,000 to 600,000 distinct CDR3 sequences, with approximately 17% observed a single time. The specimen was CD4+ T cells sorted from PBMCs, collected approximately 25 months after vaccination. The origin of the receptors is a man aged 50 to 69 who received an inactivated influenza vaccine. Both conserved end residues are part of each CDR3. D genes are given only for firm matches. Size is stated for part of the rows, as once, few or many counts, or as a class when the clone is expanded.

NA,TRBV11-2,NA,TRBJ2-3,CASSLTATGTDTQYF,TGTGCCAGCAGCTTAACAGCGACAGGCACAGATACGCAGTATTTT
NA,TRBV28,NA,TRBJ1-2,CASSPYGSQGGYTF,TGTGCCAGCAGCCCTTACGGCTCCCAGGGCGGCTACACCTTC
NA,TRBV4-1,TRBD1,TRBJ1-4,CASSRGDRDFEKLFF,TGCGCCAGCAGCCGCGGCGACAGGGACTTCGAAAAACTGTTTTTT
NA,TRBV5-1,TRBD1,TRBJ2-7,CASSQRTGENEQYF,TGCGCCAGCAGCCAAAGGACAGGGGAAAACGAGCAGTACTTC
many,TRBV3-1,NA,TRBJ1-1,CASSWSVKNTEAFF,TGTGCCAGCAGTTGGAGTGTCAAGAACACTGAAGCTTTCTTT
few,TRBV5-1,NA,TRBJ2-1,CASSLWTENNEQFF,TGCGCCAGCAGCTTGTGGACAGAAAACAATGAGCAGTTCTTC
NA,TRBV29-1,TRBD1,TRBJ1-1,CSVDRGWTEAFF,TGCAGCGTCGACAGGGGCTGGACTGAAGCTTTCTTT
few,TRBV6-2/TRBV6-3,NA,TRBJ2-7,CASRRQASYEQYF,TGTGCCAGCAGACGACAGGCCTCTTACGAGCAGTACTTC
NA,TRBV7-9,TRBD2,TRBJ2-1,CASSYSGRDEQFF,TGTGCCAGCAGCTATAGCGGGAGAGATGAGCAGTTCTTC
few,TRBV2,TRBD2,TRBJ2-1,CATRLAGRYNEQFF,TGTGCCACCCGACTAGCGGGGCGTTACAATGAGCAGTTCTTC
NA,TRBV4-3,NA,TRBJ1-1,CASSQVAGGTEAFF,TGCGCCAGCAGCCAAGTAGCTGGGGGCACTGAAGCTTTCTTT
few,TRBV7-9,NA,TRBJ1-2,CASSLDLLYGYTF,TGTGCCAGCAGCTTAGACCTACTCTATGGCTACACCTTC
NA,TRBV3-1,TRBD2,TRBJ2-1,CASSPGTSGGQYNEQFF,TGTGCCAGCAGCCCCGGGACTAGCGGGGGCCAGTACAATGAGCAGTTCTTC
few,TRBV4-2,NA,TRBJ2-1,CASSQEIEQFF,TGTGCCAGCAGCCAAGAGATTGAGCAGTTCTTC
NA,TRBV12-3/TRBV12-4,NA,TRBJ2-2,CASSLLGLTGELFF,TGTGCCAGCAGTTTACTTGGGCTCACCGGGGAGCTGTTTTTT
NA,TRBV6-1,NA,TRBJ1-6,CASSPVGAHNSPLHF,TGTGCCAGCTCCCCGGTCGGGGCGCATAATTCACCCCTCCACTTT
few,TRBV6-1,TRBD1,TRBJ2-3,CASRTGTARDTQYF,TGTGCCAGCAGGACCGGGACAGCCCGAGATACGCAGTATTTT
many,TRBV7-2,NA,TRBJ2-2,CASSPGPARELFF,TGTGCCAGCAGCCCAGGACCGGCCCGGGAGCTGTTTTTT
few,TRBV9,NA,TRBJ2-5,CASSVTRGGPETQYF,TGTGCCAGCAGCGTAACCAGGGGTGGGCCAGAGACCCAGTACTTC
many,TRBV5-1,NA,TRBJ1-1,CASSLADRNTEAFF,TGCGCCAGCAGCTTGGCCGACAGAAACACTGAAGCTTTCTTT
few,TRBV20-1,TRBD1,TRBJ2-7,CSARVGGQGISYEQYF,TGCAGTGCTAGAGTAGGAGGACAGGGGATTAGCTACGAGCAGTACTTC
few,TRBV7-3,TRBD1,TRBJ2-7,CASSLWPGGEEQYF,TGTGCCAGCAGCTTATGGCCAGGGGGCGAGGAGCAGTACTTC
many,TRBV27,TRBD1,TRBJ2-6,CASSLRGPGANVLTF,TGTGCCAGCAGTTTAAGGGGGCCCGGGGCCAACGTCCTGACTTTC
NA,TRBV9,NA,TRBJ1-4,CASSPLQGTLGEKLFF,TGTGCCAGCAGCCCCCTGCAGGGCACGTTGGGTGAAAAACTGTTTTTT
few,TRBV5-1,NA,TRBJ1-5,CASSPAGSGNQPQHF,TGCGCCAGCAGCCCGGCAGGGTCGGGCAATCAGCCCCAGCATTTT
NA,TRBV11-2,NA,TRBJ1-1,CASSLEWGATEAFF,TGTGCCAGCAGCTTAGAATGGGGAGCCACTGAAGCTTTCTTT
NA,TRBV20-1,NA,TRBJ2-1,CSARDSGQGSYNEQFF,TGCAGTGCTAGAGATTCGGGGCAGGGCTCCTACAATGAGCAGTTCTTC
NA,TRBV5-5,TRBD1,TRBJ1-1,CASSRQGVETEAFF,TGTGCCAGCAGCCGTCAGGGGGTGGAGACTGAAGCTTTCTTT
NA,TRBV5-1,NA,TRBJ1-4,CASSFTGPNEKLFF,TGCGCCAGCAGCTTTACGGGACCTAATGAAAAACTGTTTTTT
few,TRBV27,TRBD2,TRBJ2-7,CASSLSGGFPLEQYF,TGTGCCAGCAGTTTAAGCGGGGGATTTCCTTTGGAGCAGTACTTC
NA,TRBV18,NA,TRBJ2-2,CASSHASGELFF,TGTGCCAGCTCACACGCGTCGGGGGAGCTGTTTTTT
NA,TRBV29-1,TRBD2,TRBJ2-3,CSVGLAGVTDTQYF,TGCAGCGTGGGACTAGCGGGAGTCACAGATACGCAGTATTTT
many,TRBV12-3/TRBV12-4,TRBD2,TRBJ2-2,CASSYAGANTGELFF,TGTGCCAGCAGTTATGCGGGAGCGAACACCGGGGAGCTGTTTTTT
NA,TRBV6-6,TRBD2,TRBJ2-7,CASSLLAEGICVF,TGTGCCAGCAGTCTACTAGCGGAGGGGATCTGTGTCTTC
many,TRBV20-1,NA,TRBJ1-5,CSARDHRQGNQPQHF,TGCAGTGCTAGAGATCACAGGCAGGGCAATCAGCCCCAGCATTTT
NA,TRBV6-5,TRBD1,TRBJ2-7,CASSLPGQGAYEQYF,TGTGCCAGCAGTTTGCCGGGACAGGGAGCCTACGAGCAGTACTTC
few,TRBV29-1,NA,TRBJ2-7,CSVDGGVSEQYF,TGCAGCGTTGACGGGGGAGTGAGCGAGCAGTACTTC
NA,TRBV6-1,TRBD1,TRBJ2-5,CASRQGLGETQYF,TGTGCCAGCAGACAGGGGCTGGGAGAGACCCAGTACTTC
NA,TRBV20-1,TRBD2,TRBJ2-1,CSAPISSGGTYNEQFF,TGCAGTGCTCCCATTTCTAGCGGGGGGACTTACAATGAGCAGTTCTTC
NA,TRBV28,NA,TRBJ2-7,CASRHSSSYEQYF,TGTGCCAGCAGACACAGTAGCTCCTACGAGCAGTACTTC
NA,TRBV6-1,NA,TRBJ2-4,CASSEARPDKNIQYF,TGTGCCAGCAGTGAAGCGCGACCTGACAAAAACATTCAGTACTTC
NA,TRBV7-8,TRBD1,TRBJ1-5,CASSSTRRQGDQPQHF,TGTGCCAGCAGCTCTACCCGCCGACAGGGAGATCAGCCCCAGCATTTT
few,TRBV4-1,NA,TRBJ2-5,CASSQEGMRAFQETQYF,TGCGCCAGCAGCCAAGAGGGGATGCGCGCCTTCCAAGAGACCCAGTACTTC
once,TRBV25-1,TRBD1,TRBJ1-1,CASSELEGARTEAFF,TGTGCCAGCAGTGAATTGGAGGGGGCGCGAACTGAAGCTTTCTTT
NA,TRBV2,TRBD1,TRBJ1-2,CASSGDRIAYGYTF,TGTGCCAGCAGTGGGGACAGGATAGCCTATGGCTACACCTTC